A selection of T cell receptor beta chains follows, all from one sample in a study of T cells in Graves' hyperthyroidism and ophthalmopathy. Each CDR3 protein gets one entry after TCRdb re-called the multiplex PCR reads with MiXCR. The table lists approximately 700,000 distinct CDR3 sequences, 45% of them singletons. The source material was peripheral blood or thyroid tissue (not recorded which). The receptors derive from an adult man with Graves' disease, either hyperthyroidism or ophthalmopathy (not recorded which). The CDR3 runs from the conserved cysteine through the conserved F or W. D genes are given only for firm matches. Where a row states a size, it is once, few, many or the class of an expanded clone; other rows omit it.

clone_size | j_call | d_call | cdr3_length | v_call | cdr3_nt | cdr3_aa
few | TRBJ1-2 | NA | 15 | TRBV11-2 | TGTGCCAGCAGCCAAGATCTTCGCAGGTCCTATGGCTACACCTTC | CASSQDLRRSYGYTF
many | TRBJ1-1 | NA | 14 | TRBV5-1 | TGTGCCAGCAGCTTACGGGATATGAACACTGAAGCTTTCTTT | CASSLRDMNTEAFF
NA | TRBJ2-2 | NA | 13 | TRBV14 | TGTGCCAGCAGCCAGAAGGGAGCCGGGGAGCTGTTTTTT | CASSQKGAGELFF
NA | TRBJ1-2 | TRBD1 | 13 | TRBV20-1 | TGCAGCACAAGGACAGGGGCTGGCTATGGCTACACCTTC | CSTRTGAGYGYTF
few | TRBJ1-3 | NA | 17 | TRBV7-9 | TGTGCCAGCAGCCAGCACCCCAGGGGAAGCTCTGGAAACACCATATATTTT | CASSQHPRGSSGNTIYF
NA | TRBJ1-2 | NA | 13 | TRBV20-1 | TGCAGTGCTAGAGCTGCGGAGGGCTATGGCTACACCTTC | CSARAAEGYGYTF
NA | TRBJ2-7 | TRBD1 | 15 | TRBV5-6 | TGTGCCAGCAGCTTCCGGGACAGGGGGGGCGCCGAGCAGTACTTC | CASSFRDRGGAEQYF
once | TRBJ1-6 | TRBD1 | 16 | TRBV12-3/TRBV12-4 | TGTGCCAGCAGTGACTCGACAGGGAGCTATAATTCACCCCTCCACTTT | CASSDSTGSYNSPLHF
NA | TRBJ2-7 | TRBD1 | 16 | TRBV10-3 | TGTGCCATCAGTGAGGAAACAGGGGGAACTACCTACGAGCAGTACTTC | CAISEETGGTTYEQYF
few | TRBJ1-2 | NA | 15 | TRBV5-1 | TGTGCCAGCAGCTCAACTTCGGGATCTGCGACTGGCTACACCTTC | CASSSTSGSATGYTF
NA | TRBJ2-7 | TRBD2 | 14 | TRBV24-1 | TGTGCCACCAGTGAGAGCGGGGCCTCCTACGAGCAGTACTTC | CATSESGASYEQYF
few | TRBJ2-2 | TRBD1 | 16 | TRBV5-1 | TGCGCCAGCAGCACCGGACAGGGGGCGAGCACCGGGGAGCTGTTTTTT | CASSTGQGASTGELFF
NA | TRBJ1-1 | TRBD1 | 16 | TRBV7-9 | TGTGCCAGCAGCCCCGACAGGGGGCCCTCACGGACTGAAGCTTTCTTT | CASSPDRGPSRTEAFF
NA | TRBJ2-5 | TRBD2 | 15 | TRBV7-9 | TGTGCCAGCAGCTTATTTACCGGGGGGAAAGAGACCCAGTACTTC | CASSLFTGGKETQYF
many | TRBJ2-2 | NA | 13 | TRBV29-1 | TGCAGCGTTGCGGGGGTCGGGGCCGGGGAGCTGTTTTTT | CSVAGVGAGELFF
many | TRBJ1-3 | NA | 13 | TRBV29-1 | TGCAGCGTTGAAGACGGGGTGGGAAACACCATATATTTT | CSVEDGVGNTIYF
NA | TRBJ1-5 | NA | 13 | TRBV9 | TGTGCCAGCTCATCGGAAACTTATCAGCCCCAGCATTTT | CASSSETYQPQHF
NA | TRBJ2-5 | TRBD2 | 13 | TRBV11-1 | TGTGCCAGCAGCAAAAGCGGGGAAGAGACCCAGTACTTC | CASSKSGEETQYF
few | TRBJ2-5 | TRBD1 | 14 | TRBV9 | TGTGCCAGCAGCCACCTAACAGGGGTTGAGACCCAGTACTTC | CASSHLTGVETQYF
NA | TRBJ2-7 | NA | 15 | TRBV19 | TGTGCCAGCTCACCGGGGGACCGAGGGGGGTCCGAGCAGTACTTC | CASSPGDRGGSEQYF
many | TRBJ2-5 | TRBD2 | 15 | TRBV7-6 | TGTGCCAGCAGCCCGATACTAGCGGGCCAAGAGACCCAGTACTTC | CASSPILAGQETQYF
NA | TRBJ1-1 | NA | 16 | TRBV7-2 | TGTGCCAGCAGCGTCGACAGACGCTCCCGAGGCATTGAAGCTTTCTTT | CASSVDRRSRGIEAFF
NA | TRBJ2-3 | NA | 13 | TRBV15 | TGTGCCACCAGCAGAGGTGAGGGGAGTACGCAGTATTTT | CATSRGEGSTQYF
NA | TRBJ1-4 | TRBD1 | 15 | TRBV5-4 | TGTGCCAGCAGCTTGGGGACAGGGGTTAATGAAAAACTGTTTTTT | CASSLGTGVNEKLFF
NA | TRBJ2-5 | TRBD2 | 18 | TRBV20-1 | TGCAGTGCTAGAGCCCCTAGCGGGAGGGCCTCGCCTTGGGAGACCCAGTACTTC | CSARAPSGRASPWETQYF
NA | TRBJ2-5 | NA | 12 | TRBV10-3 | TGTGCCATCAGTGAGTCCCCAGAGACCCAGTACTTC | CAISESPETQYF
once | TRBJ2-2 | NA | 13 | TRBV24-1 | TGTGCCACCAGTGATTTGCTAGGCGGGGAGCTGTTTTTT | CATSDLLGGELFF
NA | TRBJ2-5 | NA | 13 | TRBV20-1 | TGCAGTGCCAGGCCGGCAGGGAGAGAGACCCAGTACTTC | CSARPAGRETQYF
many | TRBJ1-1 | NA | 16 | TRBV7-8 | TGTGCCAGCAGCTTAGTGCAAGGTGCGGCAGCATATGAAGCTTTCTTT | CASSLVQGAAAYEAFF
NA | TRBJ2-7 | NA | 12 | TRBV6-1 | TGTGCCAGCAGGGGAGGGGGTTACAAGCAGTACTTC | CASRGGGYKQYF
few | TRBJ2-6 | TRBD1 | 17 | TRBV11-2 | TGTGCCAGCAGTTCAACGGGACAGGGGCCTGGGGCCAACGTCCTGACTTTC | CASSSTGQGPGANVLTF
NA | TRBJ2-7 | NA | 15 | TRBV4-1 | TGCGCCAGCAGCCAAGAGGTAGGCGGTTACTACGAGCAGTACTTC | CASSQEVGGYYEQYF
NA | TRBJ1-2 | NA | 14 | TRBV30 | TGTGCCTGGAGTGGTGACTTGGGGGACTATGGATACACCTTC | CAWSGDLGDYGYTF
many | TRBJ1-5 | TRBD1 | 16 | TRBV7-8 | TGTGCCAGCAGCCCCGGTGGACAGGCGGGTTATCAGCCCCAGCATTTT | CASSPGGQAGYQPQHF
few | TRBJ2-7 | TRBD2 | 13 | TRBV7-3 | TGTGCCAGCAGCCCCGGGACTAGCGGGCTCCTCTTCTTC | CASSPGTSGLLFF
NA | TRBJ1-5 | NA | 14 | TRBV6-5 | TGTGCCAGCAGTGTCGACGACTTAAGGCAGCCCCAGCATTTT | CASSVDDLRQPQHF
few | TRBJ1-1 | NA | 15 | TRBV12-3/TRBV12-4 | TGTGCCAGCAGTTCCGTCTCCGCGGACGTCACTGAAGCTTTCTTT | CASSSVSADVTEAFF